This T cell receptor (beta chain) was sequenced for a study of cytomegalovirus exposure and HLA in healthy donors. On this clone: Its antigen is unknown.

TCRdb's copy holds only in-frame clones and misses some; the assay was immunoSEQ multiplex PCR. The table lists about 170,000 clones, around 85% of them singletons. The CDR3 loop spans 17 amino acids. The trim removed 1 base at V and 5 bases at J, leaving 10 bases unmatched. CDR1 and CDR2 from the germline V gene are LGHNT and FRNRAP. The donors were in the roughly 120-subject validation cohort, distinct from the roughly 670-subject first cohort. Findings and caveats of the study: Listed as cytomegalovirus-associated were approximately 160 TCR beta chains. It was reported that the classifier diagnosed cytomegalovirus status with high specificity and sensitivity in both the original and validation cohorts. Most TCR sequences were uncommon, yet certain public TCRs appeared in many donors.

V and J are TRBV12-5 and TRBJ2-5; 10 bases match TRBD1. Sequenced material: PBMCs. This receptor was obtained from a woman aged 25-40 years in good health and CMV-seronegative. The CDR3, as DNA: TGTGCTAGTGGTTTGGGGAAACAGACAGGGGGCGCGGAGACCCAGTACTTC. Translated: CASGLGKQTGGAETQYF.